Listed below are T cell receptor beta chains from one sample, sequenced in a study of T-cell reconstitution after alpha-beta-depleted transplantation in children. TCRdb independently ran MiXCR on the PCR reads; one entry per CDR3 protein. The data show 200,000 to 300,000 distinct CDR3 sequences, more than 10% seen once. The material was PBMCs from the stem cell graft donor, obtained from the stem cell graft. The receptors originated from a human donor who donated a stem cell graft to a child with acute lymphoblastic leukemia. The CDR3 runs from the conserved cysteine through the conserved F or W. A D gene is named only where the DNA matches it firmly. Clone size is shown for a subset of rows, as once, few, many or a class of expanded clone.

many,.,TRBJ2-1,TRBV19,CASSIRNEQFF,TGTGCCAGTAGTATTCGGAATGAGCAGTTCTTC
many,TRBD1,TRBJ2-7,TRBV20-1,CSAWTGGAYEQYF,TGCAGTGCTTGGACAGGGGGCGCTTACGAGCAGTACTTC
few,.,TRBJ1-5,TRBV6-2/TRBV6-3,CASSYSPLRVDRDQPQHF,TGTGCCAGCAGTTACTCCCCCCTCAGGGTGGATCGCGATCAGCCCCAGCATTTT
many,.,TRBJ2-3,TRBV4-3,CASSQDLADTQYF,TGCGCCAGCAGCCAAGATCTCGCAGATACGCAGTATTTT
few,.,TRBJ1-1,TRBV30,CAWRIQGMSQAFF,TGTGCCTGGAGGATACAGGGTATGTCGCAAGCTTTCTTT
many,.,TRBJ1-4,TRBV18,CASSPAEKLFF,TGTGCCAGCTCACCAGCGGAAAAACTGTTTTTT
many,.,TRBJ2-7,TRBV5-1,CASSSGPSDEQYF,TGCGCCAGCAGCTCGGGGCCCTCCGACGAGCAGTACTTC
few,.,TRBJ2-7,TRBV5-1,CASSDRTNPTYEQYF,TGCGCCAGCAGCGATCGGACTAACCCTACCTACGAGCAGTACTTC
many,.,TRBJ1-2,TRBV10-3,CATFGGDGYTF,TGTGCCACCTTCGGAGGGGATGGCTACACCTTC
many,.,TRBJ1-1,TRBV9,CASSVIEGTEAFF,TGTGCCAGCAGCGTGATCGAAGGTACTGAAGCTTTCTTT
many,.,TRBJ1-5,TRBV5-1,CASSLGAGGGNQPQHF,TGCGCCAGCAGCTTGGGTGCGGGGGGCGGAAATCAGCCCCAGCATTTT
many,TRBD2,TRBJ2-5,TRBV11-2,CASSSGLARKETQYF,TGTGCCAGCAGCTCGGGACTAGCACGGAAAGAGACCCAGTACTTC
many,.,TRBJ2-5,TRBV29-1,CSSPARAGETQYF,TGCAGCTCACCGGCGAGGGCAGGGGAGACCCAGTACTTC
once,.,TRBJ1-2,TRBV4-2,CASSQDPGRVYGYTF,TGTGCCAGCAGCCAAGATCCTGGCAGGGTTTATGGCTACACCTTC
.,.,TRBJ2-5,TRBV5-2,CAMGPGDQETQYF,TGTGCCATGGGCCCCGGGGATCAAGAGACCCAGTACTTC
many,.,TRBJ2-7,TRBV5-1,CASSSDKYEQYF,TGCGCCAGCAGCTCGGACAAGTACGAGCAGTACTTC
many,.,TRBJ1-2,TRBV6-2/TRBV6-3,CASTLAGMDYGYTF,TGTGCCAGCACCCTTGCGGGAATGGACTATGGCTACACCTTC
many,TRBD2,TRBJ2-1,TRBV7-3,CASSPRGSGRAYEQFF,TGTGCCAGCAGCCCCCGGGGTAGCGGGAGGGCCTATGAGCAGTTCTTC
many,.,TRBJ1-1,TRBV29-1,CSVQLIRADTEAFF,TGCAGCGTTCAACTCATAAGGGCGGACACTGAAGCTTTCTTT
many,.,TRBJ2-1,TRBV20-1,CSASWVGSSYNEQFF,TGCAGTGCTAGCTGGGTCGGGAGCTCCTACAATGAGCAGTTCTTC
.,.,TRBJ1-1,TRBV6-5,CASSLIGGPEAFF,TGTGCCAGCAGTTTAATCGGGGGCCCTGAAGCTTTCTTT
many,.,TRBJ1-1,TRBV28,CASSLPVNTEAFF,TGTGCCAGCAGTTTACCCGTGAACACTGAAGCTTTCTTT
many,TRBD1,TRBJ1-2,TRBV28,CASSFTGQGGNYGYTF,TGTGCCAGCAGTTTTACGGGACAGGGGGGTAACTATGGCTACACCTTC